The next 2 T cell receptor beta chains were all read from a single sample in a study of beta chain features in type 1 diabetes. The investigators reverse transcribed all of the isolated RNA, so they sequenced expressed TCRB transcripts. Sequenced by immunoSEQ multiplex PCR; TCRdb stores in-frame clones only, minus some. The sample holds some 400,000 clones, roughly 16% seen once. The material sequenced was naive CD4+ T cells from blood. The source is a woman under 30 in good health.

This clone was seen only a few times. The V and J genes are TRBV19 and TRBJ2-4; possibly TRBD2 for D (7 bases). CDR3 size: 15 residues. Per germline, CDR1 LNHDA and CDR2 SQIVND (reference sequence). V was shortened by 0 bases and J by 4 bases, with 10 bases between the two germline ends. The CDR3 protein is CASSIEGGGKNIQYF. For the CDR3, the DNA is TGTGCCAGTAGTATAGAGGGAGGGGGTAAAAACATTCAGTACTTC.

The chain is built from TRBV5-6 and TRBJ1-2; 10 nucleotides line up with TRBD1. The CDR3 length is 17 residues. Germline values: CDR1 SGHDT, CDR2 YYEEEE. V trimming: 1 base; J trimming: 5 bases; junction bases outside the gene matches: 11. CDR3 sequence reads: CASSLPPPMDRGYGYTF. The CDR3 nucleotides read TGTGCCAGCAGCTTGCCGCCCCCAATGGACAGGGGGTATGGCTACACCTTC.